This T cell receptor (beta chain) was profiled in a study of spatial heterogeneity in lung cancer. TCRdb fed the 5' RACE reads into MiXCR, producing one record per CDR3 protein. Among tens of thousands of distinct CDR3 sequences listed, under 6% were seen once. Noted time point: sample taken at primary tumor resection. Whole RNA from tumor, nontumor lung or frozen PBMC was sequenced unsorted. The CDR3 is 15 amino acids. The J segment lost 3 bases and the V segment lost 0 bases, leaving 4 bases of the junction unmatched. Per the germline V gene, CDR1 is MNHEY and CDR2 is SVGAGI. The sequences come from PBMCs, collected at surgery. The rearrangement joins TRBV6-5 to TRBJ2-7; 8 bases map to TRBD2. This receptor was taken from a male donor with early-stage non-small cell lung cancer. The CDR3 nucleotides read TGTGCCAGCAGTTACTCGGGAGCGGGGGTCTACGAGCAGTACTTC. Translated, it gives CASSYSGAGVYEQYF.